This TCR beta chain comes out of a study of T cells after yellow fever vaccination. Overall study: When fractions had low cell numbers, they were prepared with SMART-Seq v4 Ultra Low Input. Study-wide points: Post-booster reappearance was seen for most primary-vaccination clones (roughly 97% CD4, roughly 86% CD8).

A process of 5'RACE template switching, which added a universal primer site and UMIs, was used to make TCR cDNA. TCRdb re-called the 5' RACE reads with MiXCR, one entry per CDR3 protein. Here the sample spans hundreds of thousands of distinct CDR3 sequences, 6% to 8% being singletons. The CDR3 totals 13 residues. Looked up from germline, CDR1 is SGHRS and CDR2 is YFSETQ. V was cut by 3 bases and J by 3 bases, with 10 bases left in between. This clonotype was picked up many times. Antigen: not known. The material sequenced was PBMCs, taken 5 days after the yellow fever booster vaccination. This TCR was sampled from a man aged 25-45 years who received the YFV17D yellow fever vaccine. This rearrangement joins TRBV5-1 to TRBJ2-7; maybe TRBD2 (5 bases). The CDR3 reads CASSSLGSYEQYF. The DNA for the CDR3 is TGCGCCAGCAGCTCCCTGGGGAGCTACGAGCAGTACTTC.